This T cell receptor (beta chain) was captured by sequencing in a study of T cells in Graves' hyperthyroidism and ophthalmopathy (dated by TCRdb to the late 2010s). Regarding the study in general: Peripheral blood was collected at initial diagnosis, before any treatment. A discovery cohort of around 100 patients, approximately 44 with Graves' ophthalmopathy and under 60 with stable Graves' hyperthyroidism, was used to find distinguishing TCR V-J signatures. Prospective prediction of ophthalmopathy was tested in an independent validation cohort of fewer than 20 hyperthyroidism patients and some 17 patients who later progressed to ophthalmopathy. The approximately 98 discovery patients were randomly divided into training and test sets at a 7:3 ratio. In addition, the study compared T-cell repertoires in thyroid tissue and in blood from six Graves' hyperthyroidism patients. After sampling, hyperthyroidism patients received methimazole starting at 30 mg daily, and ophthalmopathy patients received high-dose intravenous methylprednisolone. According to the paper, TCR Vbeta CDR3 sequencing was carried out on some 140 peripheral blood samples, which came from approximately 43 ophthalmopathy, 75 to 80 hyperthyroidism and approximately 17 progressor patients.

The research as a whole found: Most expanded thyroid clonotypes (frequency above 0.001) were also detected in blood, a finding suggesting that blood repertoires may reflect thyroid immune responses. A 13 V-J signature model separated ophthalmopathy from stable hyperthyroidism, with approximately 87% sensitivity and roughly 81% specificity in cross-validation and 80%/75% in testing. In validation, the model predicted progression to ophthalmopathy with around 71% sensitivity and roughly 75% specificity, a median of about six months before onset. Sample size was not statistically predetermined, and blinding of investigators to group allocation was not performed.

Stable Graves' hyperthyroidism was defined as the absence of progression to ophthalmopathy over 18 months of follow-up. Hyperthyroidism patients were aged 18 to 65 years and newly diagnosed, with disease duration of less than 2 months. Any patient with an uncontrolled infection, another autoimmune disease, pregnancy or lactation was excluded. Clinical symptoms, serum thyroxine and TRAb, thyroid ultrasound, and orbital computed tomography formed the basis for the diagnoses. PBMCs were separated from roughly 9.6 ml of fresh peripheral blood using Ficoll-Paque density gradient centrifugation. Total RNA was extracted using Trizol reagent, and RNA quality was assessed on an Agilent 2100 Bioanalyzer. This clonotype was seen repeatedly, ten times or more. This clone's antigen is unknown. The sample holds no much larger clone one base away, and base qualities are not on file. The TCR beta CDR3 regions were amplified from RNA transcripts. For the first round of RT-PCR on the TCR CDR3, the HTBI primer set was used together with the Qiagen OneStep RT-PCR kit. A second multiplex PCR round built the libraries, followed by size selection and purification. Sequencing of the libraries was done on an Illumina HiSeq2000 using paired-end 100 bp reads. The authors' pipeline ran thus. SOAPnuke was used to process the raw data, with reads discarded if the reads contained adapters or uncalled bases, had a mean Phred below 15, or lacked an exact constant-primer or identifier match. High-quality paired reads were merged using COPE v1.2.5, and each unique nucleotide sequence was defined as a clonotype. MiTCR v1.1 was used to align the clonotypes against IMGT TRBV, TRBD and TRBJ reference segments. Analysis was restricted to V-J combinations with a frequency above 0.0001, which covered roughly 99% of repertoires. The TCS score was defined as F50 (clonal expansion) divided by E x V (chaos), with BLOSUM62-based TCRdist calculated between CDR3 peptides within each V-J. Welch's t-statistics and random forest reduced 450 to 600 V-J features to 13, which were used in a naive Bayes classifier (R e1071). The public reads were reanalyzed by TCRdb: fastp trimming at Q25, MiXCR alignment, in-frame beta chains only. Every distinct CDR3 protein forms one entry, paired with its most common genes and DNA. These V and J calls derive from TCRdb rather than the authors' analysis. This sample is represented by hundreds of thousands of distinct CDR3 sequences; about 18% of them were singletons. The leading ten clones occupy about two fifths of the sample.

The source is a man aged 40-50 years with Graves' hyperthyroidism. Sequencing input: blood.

In nucleotides, the sequence is TGTGCCAGCAGCTTAATTTCCAGCTACGAGCAGTACTTC. It specifies CASSLISSYEQYF. The rearranged segments are TRBV7-2 and TRBJ2-7; no D gene call is confident. In the germline V gene, CDR1 corresponds to SGHTA and CDR2 to FQGNSA. The CDR3 runs 13 residues from the cysteine to the phenylalanine. The only DNA kept is the CDR3, 39 bases in frame from the first base. V loses 2 bases of germline sequence and J loses 3 bases, and the interval between the two ends is 8 bases.